The 21 T cell receptor beta chains listed next were all sequenced from one sample in a study of blood T cell repertoires in COVID-19. The assay was immunoSEQ multiplex PCR, and TCRdb's table has in-frame clones only and misses some. This table holds approximately 140,000 clones, approximately 84% found once. Sequencing was performed on PBMCs or T cells enriched from blood (not recorded which). All receptors come from a man in his forties or fifties in a cohort exposed to, infected with or recovered from COVID-19 (not recorded which).

This clone came up many times. The chain uses TRBV30 and TRBJ2-5, with a tentative D call TRBD1 (5 bases). Trimming removed 5 bases from V and 5 bases from J, with 15 bases in between. This CDR3 has 13 residues. Germline assignment: CDR1 GTSNPN and CDR2 SVGIG (reference sequence). CDR3 protein: CAWSGANTETQYF. The CDR3 bases are TGTGCCTGGTCTGGGGCGAATACGGAGACCCAGTACTTC.

The chain couples TRBV3-1 (or the pseudogene TRBV3-2) to TRBJ1-1, with D possibly matching TRBD1 (5 bases). V lost 6 bases and J lost 3, with 14 bases in between. The CDR3 has 14 amino acids. Germline CDR1 reads LGHDT; CDR2 reads YNNKEL (reference sequence). The CDR3 region is CASSPFWGHTEAFF. The DNA of the CDR3 is TGTGCCAGCAGTCCTTTTTGGGGCCACACTGAAGCTTTCTTT.

This sequence joins TRBV11-3 and TRBJ1-2; D is perhaps TRBD1 (6 bases). CDR1 SGHNT and CDR2 YENEEA come from the germline V gene. V lost 5 bases, J lost 4 bases, and 32 bases lay in between. This CDR3 has 20 residues. The DNA for the CDR3 is TGTGCCAGCAGCCCATATCCTGGACAGCGGTTGTTCCAGCTAGGCTATGGCTACACCTTC. Translation: CASSPYPGQRLFQLGYGYTF.

The genes are TRBV18 and TRBJ2-1; 14 bases are shared with TRBD2. V dropped 6 bases and J dropped 5; count of bases not matched to a gene: 3. In germline, CDR1 is KGHSH, CDR2 LQKENI. This CDR3 has 15 residues. As DNA, the CDR3 is TGTGCCAGCTCGATGACTAGCGGGAGGGACAATGAGCAGTTCTTC. This codes for CASSMTSGRDNEQFF.

The V and J genes are TRBV4-3 and TRBJ2-4; D remains ambiguous. Trimming left V 5 bases short and J 9 bases short, with 14 bases between. The CDR3 spans 13 residues. The germline CDR1 and CDR2 sequences are LGHNA and YSLEER. The CDR3 sequence is CASSVNPRVIQYF. The DNA for the CDR3 is TGCGCCAGCAGCGTTAACCCTCGGGTCATTCAGTACTTC.

V gene TRBV19 combines with J gene TRBJ2-5; D uncertain. V lost 5 bases and J 5 bases, leaving 9 bases between the germline ends. CDR3 size: 12 residues. CDR1 and CDR2 from the germline V gene are LNHDA and SQIVND (reference sequence). CDR3 nucleotide sequence: TGTGCCAGTAGTCCGCCCGGGGAGACCCAGTACTTC. Translating it yields CASSPPGETQYF. Full variable domain (missing parts from reference TRBV19 and TRBJ2-5): DGGITQSPKYLFRKEGQNVTLSCEQNLNHDAMYWYRQDPGQGLRLIYYSQIVNDFQKGDIAEGYSVSREKKESFPLTVTSAQKNPTAFYLCASSPPGETQYFGPGTRLLVL.

The chain couples TRBV12-3 or TRBV12-4 to TRBJ1-2, with TRBD1 as a possible D gene (6 bases). The CDR3 extends over 12 amino acids. The V and J ends lost 5 bases and 7 bases respectively, with 11 bases between them. The CDR3 here is CASSLGTFGYTF. In DNA form, the CDR3 reads TGTGCCAGCAGTCTGGGGACATTTGGCTACACCTTC.

The genes are TRBV11-2 and TRBJ2-1; unclear D gene. CDR1 and CDR2 from the germline V gene are SGHAT and FQNNGV. V dropped 4 bases and J dropped 6 bases, with 4 bases sitting between them. The CDR3 contains 11 residues. This CDR3 is CASSSLNEQFF. CDR3 DNA: TGTGCCAGCAGCTCCCTCAATGAGCAGTTCTTC.

V gene TRBV28 combines with J gene TRBJ2-3; D is possibly TRBD2 (6 bases). The germline CDR1 and CDR2 sequences are MDHEN and SYDVKM. V lost 2 bases and J lost 4, with 13 bases in between. The CDR3 contains 15 residues. The CDR3 here is CASSLGLTGADTQYF. The CDR3, as DNA: TGTGCCAGCAGTTTAGGCTTAACGGGGGCAGATACGCAGTATTTT.

This clone appeared once. The chain is built from TRBV14 and TRBJ2-3, with D perhaps TRBD1 (6 bases). The CDR3 is 14 residues long. In germline, CDR1 is SGHDN, CDR2 FVKESK. Trimming cost V 4 bases and J 5 bases, with 13 bases left between them. Written as DNA, the CDR3 is TGTGCCAGCAGCCTTGGGGGCGGTGAAGATACGCAGTATTTT. This encodes CASSLGGGEDTQYF.

This chain joins TRBV10-3 and TRBJ1-2; TRBD1 is a possible D gene (6 bases). The CDR3 extends over 17 amino acids. The V end lost 2 bases, the J end lost 2 bases, and 18 bases lay between the germline ends. The germline V gene has CDR1 ENHRY and CDR2 SYGVKD. The CDR3 nucleotides are TGTGCCATCAGTGAGCCCACATTAGGGACAAGAAACTATGGCTACACCTTC. Its translation: CAISEPTLGTRNYGYTF.

CDR3 DNA sequence: TGTGCCAGCAGCTTACGGGGATATGAAGCTTTCTTT. It translates to CASSLRGYEAFF. The chain combines TRBV7-6 with TRBJ1-1; D unclear. V was pared by 2 bases and J by 7 bases, with 8 bases between. The length of the CDR3 is 12 residues. The germline gives CDR1 SGHVS, CDR2 FNYEAQ.

This chain connects TRBV29-1 to TRBJ1-3, with a weak D call TRBD1 (5 bases). Per germline, CDR1 SQVTM and CDR2 ANQGSEA. The CDR3 is 15 residues long. The germline V and J ends were trimmed by 6 bases and 0 bases, with 15 bases remaining between them. CDR3 region: CSVRGVGASGNTIYF. CDR3 nucleotides: TGCAGCGTCCGGGGGGTCGGAGCCTCTGGAAACACCATATATTTT.

The count of this clone is one. The genes are TRBV9 and TRBJ1-3, with D perhaps TRBD1 (5 bases). V was shortened by 5 bases and J by 2 bases, with 14 bases between the two germline ends. From germline, CDR1 is SGDLS and CDR2 YYNGEE. This CDR3 region has 15 residues. The CDR3 DNA follows: TGTGCCAGCAGTCTCGTGGGGCTAGCTGGAAACACCATATATTTT. Protein: CASSLVGLAGNTIYF.

The CDR3 region has the DNA TGCGCCAGCAGCCAAGATGACGGACTAGCGGGGCAAGAGCAGTACTTC. Its protein is CASSQDDGLAGQEQYF. The chain uses TRBV4-3 and TRBJ2-7; 12 nucleotides match TRBD2. The J segment lost 7 bases and the V segment lost 0 bases, leaving 7 bases of the junction unmatched. This CDR3 has 16 amino acids. Germline V lookup: CDR1 LGHNA, CDR2 YSLEER.

This clone was recorded once. The V and J genes are TRBV4-1 and TRBJ2-2; D unclear. Trimming took 2 bases from V and 0 from J, leaving 10 bases between them. The length of the CDR3 is 16 residues. Germline CDR1 is MGHRA and CDR2 is YSYEKL. The CDR3 region is CASSQRQNTNTGELFF. Here the CDR3 DNA reads TGCGCCAGCAGCCAACGCCAGAATACGAACACCGGGGAGCTGTTTTTT.

The chain is built from TRBV10-3 and TRBJ1-4; TRBD1 agrees at 7 bases. Germline V gene sequence: CDR1 ENHRY, CDR2 SYGVKD. V was pared by 0 bases and J by 4 bases, with 5 bases of the junction left unmatched. The CDR3 length is 16 residues. CDR3 loop: CAISESGGQLNEKLFF. In nucleotides, the CDR3 is TGTGCCATCAGTGAGTCTGGGGGACAGCTTAATGAAAAACTGTTTTTT.

The CDR3: CASVTQYF. The CDR3, as DNA: TGTGCCAGCGTAACCCAGTACTTC. V gene TRBV5-8 combines with J gene TRBJ2-5; unclear D gene. The ends were cut back, 7 bases at V and 8 bases at J, with 3 bases in the middle. CDR3 length: 8 amino acids. Germline loops: CDR1 SGHTS, CDR2 YDEGEE.

This rearrangement joins TRBV7-2 to TRBJ2-7; 10 bases agree with TRBD2. Germline-derived CDR1 and CDR2 are SGHTA and FQGNSA. The CDR3 contains 16 residues. V dropped 5 bases and J dropped 0; count of bases not matched to a gene: 7. The CDR3 spells CASSPTGLAASYEQYF. The CDR3 region has the DNA TGTGCCAGCAGCCCCACCGGACTAGCGGCCTCCTACGAGCAGTACTTC.

The chain uses TRBV7-9 and TRBJ1-4, with D possibly TRBD1 on 5 matching bases. Germline V gene sequence: CDR1 SEHNR, CDR2 FQNEAQ (reference sequence). CDR3 length: 14 amino acids. With 5 bases removed from V and 11 bases from J, the gap between germline ends came to 18 bases. CDR3 protein: CASSGGADPAKLFF. The CDR3 nucleotides read TGTGCCAGCAGCGGTGGGGCGGACCCCGCGAAACTGTTTTTT.

The chain couples TRBV10-3 to TRBJ2-7; tentative D call: TRBD1 (6 bases). Trimming took off 6 bases at V and 4 bases at J, with 19 bases between the two ends. CDR1 is ENHRY and CDR2 is SYGVKD in the germline V gene. The CDR3 totals 15 residues. The CDR3 DNA sequence: TGTGCCATCAGGTCAACGGCCTTAGGGGGTTACGAGCAGTACTTC. Its translation is CAIRSTALGGYEQYF.